This is a list of T cell receptor beta chains from one sample in a study of response to subunit inactivated influenza vaccine. TCRdb reprocessed the RT-PCR reads with MiXCR, giving one entry per CDR3 protein. Of 650,000 to 800,000 distinct CDR3 sequences listed, approximately 13% were seen once; the top ten hold 6% to 8%. Sequenced here: PBMCs from blood, sampled less than 15 days before vaccination. Every receptor here comes from a man aged 50 or older who received an inactivated influenza vaccine. CDR3s include the opening cysteine and the closing phenylalanine or tryptophan. D genes are given only for firm matches. Clone sizes are given selectively: once, few, many, or a class where the clone is expanded.

j_call: TRBJ2-5
clone_size: few
d_call: NA
v_call: TRBV7-9
cdr3_nt: TGTGCCAGCAGCTTAGTTGGCAGGCTAGGAGAGACCCAGTACTTC
cdr3_aa: CASSLVGRLGETQYF

j_call: TRBJ2-5
clone_size: few
d_call: NA
v_call: TRBV5-1
cdr3_nt: TGCGCCAGCAGCTTAAGTACAGCCAAAGAAGAGACCCAGTACTTC
cdr3_aa: CASSLSTAKEETQYF

j_call: TRBJ2-5
clone_size: NA
d_call: NA
v_call: TRBV10-3
cdr3_nt: TGTGCCATCAGTCGGACGGAGGAGACCCAGTACTTC
cdr3_aa: CAISRTEETQYF

j_call: TRBJ2-2
clone_size: NA
d_call: NA
v_call: TRBV11-2
cdr3_nt: TGTGCCAGCAGCTTAGACGGGCTCGCGGGGGCGGTGAACACCGGGGAGCTGTTTTTT
cdr3_aa: CASSLDGLAGAVNTGELFF

j_call: TRBJ2-1
clone_size: NA
d_call: NA
v_call: TRBV30
cdr3_nt: TGTGCCTGGAGTGTGATGGGGGTTAGCTCCTACAATGAGCAGTTCTTC
cdr3_aa: CAWSVMGVSSYNEQFF

j_call: TRBJ2-1
clone_size: NA
d_call: NA
v_call: TRBV7-3
cdr3_nt: TGTGCCAGCAGCAAAGGGGGTGATGAGCAGTTCTTC
cdr3_aa: CASSKGGDEQFF

j_call: TRBJ2-7
clone_size: many
d_call: NA
v_call: TRBV7-9
cdr3_nt: TGTGCCAGCAGCCTCCAAAACTACGAGCAGTACTTC
cdr3_aa: CASSLQNYEQYF

j_call: TRBJ2-3
clone_size: few
d_call: TRBD1
v_call: TRBV6-6
cdr3_nt: TGTGCCAGCAGTCCGGGACAGGTTGTGGGGAGGCATTTT
cdr3_aa: CASSPGQVVGRHF

j_call: TRBJ2-7
clone_size: many
d_call: TRBD2
v_call: TRBV7-2
cdr3_nt: TGTGCCAGCAGCCCCTACGGGGCGGGAGCCTACGAGCAGTACTTC
cdr3_aa: CASSPYGAGAYEQYF

j_call: TRBJ1-1
clone_size: NA
d_call: NA
v_call: TRBV20-1
cdr3_nt: TGCAGTGCAAAAACAGGAGCCAACACTGAAGCTTTCTTT
cdr3_aa: CSAKTGANTEAFF

j_call: TRBJ1-4
clone_size: few
d_call: NA
v_call: TRBV27
cdr3_nt: TGTGCCAGCAGGGACCTGGGGGGTGGTGAAAAACTGTTTTTT
cdr3_aa: CASRDLGGGEKLFF

j_call: TRBJ2-3
clone_size: once
d_call: TRBD1
v_call: TRBV10-3
cdr3_nt: TGTGCCATCAGCCGGGACAGGGGGCAAACAGATACGCAGTATTTT
cdr3_aa: CAISRDRGQTDTQYF

j_call: TRBJ2-2
clone_size: NA
d_call: TRBD1
v_call: TRBV5-6
cdr3_nt: TGTGCCAGCACTACGACAGGGGGGTTGGGGAAGACCGGGGAGCTGTTTTTT
cdr3_aa: CASTTTGGLGKTGELFF

j_call: TRBJ1-3
clone_size: NA
d_call: NA
v_call: TRBV6-1
cdr3_nt: TGTGCCAGCAGTCCCTTGGTGGCTGGAAACACCATATATTTT
cdr3_aa: CASSPLVAGNTIYF

j_call: TRBJ1-1
clone_size: few
d_call: NA
v_call: TRBV7-9
cdr3_nt: TGTGCCAGCAGCTTAACCAAGAGGACAGCGGACACTGAAGCTTTCTTT
cdr3_aa: CASSLTKRTADTEAFF

j_call: TRBJ2-2
clone_size: few
d_call: TRBD1
v_call: TRBV5-1
cdr3_nt: TGCGCCAGCAGCTTGGTTCCGGGACAGAGTACCGGGGAGCTGTTTTTT
cdr3_aa: CASSLVPGQSTGELFF

j_call: TRBJ1-1
clone_size: many
d_call: NA
v_call: TRBV20-1
cdr3_nt: TGCAGTGGGGGGGGGGCTCACACTGAAGCTTTCTTT
cdr3_aa: CSGGGAHTEAFF

j_call: TRBJ1-4
clone_size: NA
d_call: NA
v_call: TRBV4-2
cdr3_nt: TGTGCCAGCAGCCCTCGGGGGCGGGAAAAACTGTTTTTT
cdr3_aa: CASSPRGREKLFF

j_call: TRBJ2-7
clone_size: NA
d_call: TRBD2
v_call: TRBV20-1
cdr3_nt: TGCAGTGCTAGAGAGGGTAGCGGGAGTTACGAGCAGTACTTC
cdr3_aa: CSAREGSGSYEQYF

j_call: TRBJ2-5
clone_size: many
d_call: NA
v_call: TRBV18
cdr3_nt: TGTGCCAGCTCACCACGCCAGGGCCAAGAGACCCAGTACTTC
cdr3_aa: CASSPRQGQETQYF

j_call: TRBJ1-1
clone_size: NA
d_call: NA
v_call: TRBV6-2/TRBV6-3
cdr3_nt: TGTGCCAGCAGTCCCGAGAACACTGAAGCTTTCTTT
cdr3_aa: CASSPENTEAFF

j_call: TRBJ2-1
clone_size: few
d_call: TRBD2
v_call: TRBV9
cdr3_nt: TGTGCCAGCAGCGCGTCAAGCGGGAGGCACGTTGAGCAGTTCTTC
cdr3_aa: CASSASSGRHVEQFF

j_call: TRBJ2-3
clone_size: NA
d_call: TRBD2
v_call: TRBV12-3/TRBV12-4
cdr3_nt: TGTGCCAGCAGATCCAGCGGGGGAAGAGTAGATACGCAGTATTTT
cdr3_aa: CASRSSGGRVDTQYF

j_call: TRBJ1-1
clone_size: few
d_call: TRBD1
v_call: TRBV5-1
cdr3_nt: TGCGCCAGCAGCAATCAGGACAGGGGGGTGGGAGCTTTCTTT
cdr3_aa: CASSNQDRGVGAFF

j_call: TRBJ2-7
clone_size: few
d_call: TRBD1
v_call: TRBV2
cdr3_nt: TGTGGGGGACAGGGGGTTTCAGAAGAGCAGTACTTC
cdr3_aa: CGGQGVSEEQYF

j_call: TRBJ2-2
clone_size: few
d_call: NA
v_call: TRBV12-3/TRBV12-4
cdr3_nt: TGTGCCACCTCTCCTAGTGTCACCGGGGAGCTGTTTTTT
cdr3_aa: CATSPSVTGELFF

j_call: TRBJ2-7
clone_size: NA
d_call: TRBD2
v_call: TRBV20-1
cdr3_nt: TGCAGTGCTGAGCGGGAGGGCTCCTACGAGCAGTACTTC
cdr3_aa: CSAEREGSYEQYF

j_call: TRBJ2-1
clone_size: few
d_call: NA
v_call: TRBV7-9
cdr3_nt: TGTGCCAGCAGCTTCCTAGCCGGTGAGCAGTTCTTC
cdr3_aa: CASSFLAGEQFF

j_call: TRBJ1-2
clone_size: NA
d_call: TRBD1
v_call: TRBV24-1
cdr3_nt: TGTGCCGCCCAGGGACAGGGGGCAGTTGGCTACACCTTC
cdr3_aa: CAAQGQGAVGYTF

j_call: TRBJ2-7
clone_size: NA
d_call: TRBD1
v_call: TRBV7-2
cdr3_nt: TGTGCCAGCAGCGCTACCGGACAGGACCCTTACGAGCAGTACTTC
cdr3_aa: CASSATGQDPYEQYF

j_call: TRBJ2-1
clone_size: NA
d_call: NA
v_call: TRBV29-1
cdr3_nt: TGCAGCGTTGAAGATACGTCCCAGTTCTTC
cdr3_aa: CSVEDTSQFF

j_call: TRBJ2-7
clone_size: NA
d_call: TRBD1
v_call: TRBV2
cdr3_nt: TGTGCCGTCGGCCCCGGGACAGGGAGTGTATTTCCGAGGGAGCAGTACTTC
cdr3_aa: CAVGPGTGSVFPREQYF

j_call: TRBJ2-1
clone_size: NA
d_call: TRBD2
v_call: TRBV2
cdr3_nt: TGTGCCAGCAGTGAATATGGGGGGGTTACCCTTAATTTCTACAATGAGCAGTTCTTC
cdr3_aa: CASSEYGGVTLNFYNEQFF

j_call: TRBJ2-7
clone_size: few
d_call: NA
v_call: TRBV20-1
cdr3_nt: TGCAGTGCTAGGCGAGGGAGAGGAGACGAGCAGTACTTC
cdr3_aa: CSARRGRGDEQYF

j_call: TRBJ1-1
clone_size: few
d_call: NA
v_call: TRBV25-1
cdr3_nt: TGTGCCAGCAGTGAATTTGGGCAACACGGAACGAAAGCTTTCTTT
cdr3_aa: CASSEFGQHGTKAFF

j_call: TRBJ1-1
clone_size: few
d_call: TRBD1
v_call: TRBV20-1
cdr3_nt: TGCAGTGCCGAGGACAGGGCCCGTGTCACTGAAGCTTTCTTT
cdr3_aa: CSAEDRARVTEAFF

j_call: TRBJ2-5
clone_size: NA
d_call: NA
v_call: TRBV7-2
cdr3_nt: TGTGCCAGCGGTCGGGTATCTGCCGAGACCCAGTACTTC
cdr3_aa: CASGRVSAETQYF

j_call: TRBJ1-5
clone_size: NA
d_call: NA
v_call: TRBV6-4
cdr3_nt: TGTGCCAGCAGTGAATTATCGGGGGGCAATCAGCCCCAGCATTTT
cdr3_aa: CASSELSGGNQPQHF

j_call: TRBJ1-4
clone_size: many
d_call: NA
v_call: TRBV12-3/TRBV12-4
cdr3_nt: TGTGCCAGCAGGTCCCGGGACCTGGCTAATGAAAAACTGTTTTTT
cdr3_aa: CASRSRDLANEKLFF

j_call: TRBJ2-5
clone_size: NA
d_call: NA
v_call: TRBV6-2/TRBV6-3
cdr3_nt: TGTGCCAGCAGTTACCCGGACACCCCCTCAGCCCAGTACTTC
cdr3_aa: CASSYPDTPSAQYF

j_call: TRBJ2-7
clone_size: NA
d_call: TRBD1
v_call: TRBV20-1
cdr3_nt: TGCAGTGCTACCCCACGCGGGACAGGGTACTACGAGCAGTACTTC
cdr3_aa: CSATPRGTGYYEQYF

j_call: TRBJ2-1
clone_size: few
d_call: TRBD2
v_call: TRBV20-1
cdr3_nt: TGCAGTGCCCGGGGAGCGGGAGGTAGAAATGAGCAGTTCTTC
cdr3_aa: CSARGAGGRNEQFF

j_call: TRBJ2-5
clone_size: NA
d_call: NA
v_call: TRBV10-3
cdr3_nt: TGTGCCATCAGTGAGTCTGGGACACTCGGAGAGACCCAGTACTTC
cdr3_aa: CAISESGTLGETQYF

j_call: TRBJ2-5
clone_size: NA
d_call: NA
v_call: TRBV12-3/TRBV12-4
cdr3_nt: TGTGCCAGCAGCCTCACCCCGGGACTGCAGGGGGGGGAGACCCAGTACTTC
cdr3_aa: CASSLTPGLQGGETQYF

j_call: TRBJ1-6
clone_size: NA
d_call: NA
v_call: TRBV6-1
cdr3_nt: TGTGCCAGCAGTGAAAGTGGACGGAGCTCCTATAATTCACCCCTCCACTTT
cdr3_aa: CASSESGRSSYNSPLHF

j_call: TRBJ2-7
clone_size: few
d_call: NA
v_call: TRBV28
cdr3_nt: TGTGCCAGCAGTCCCTTGGACAAGGTCCAAGAGCAGTACTTC
cdr3_aa: CASSPLDKVQEQYF

j_call: TRBJ2-1
clone_size: few
d_call: TRBD2
v_call: TRBV5-1
cdr3_nt: TGCGCCAGCAGCTCCACTAGCGGGAAGTACAATGAGCAGTTCTTC
cdr3_aa: CASSSTSGKYNEQFF

j_call: TRBJ1-4
clone_size: NA
d_call: TRBD1
v_call: TRBV7-2
cdr3_nt: TGTGCCAGCAGCTTATGGGGCGGGACAGGGACTGAAAAACTGTTTTTT
cdr3_aa: CASSLWGGTGTEKLFF

j_call: TRBJ2-1
clone_size: NA
d_call: TRBD1
v_call: TRBV25-1
cdr3_nt: TGTGCCAGCAGTCCCGCCGGGACAGGACTATTCAATGAGCAGTTCTTC
cdr3_aa: CASSPAGTGLFNEQFF